The rows below give T cell receptor beta chains drawn from one sample of a study of beta chain features in type 1 diabetes. Generated by immunoSEQ multiplex PCR, the TCRdb table keeps only in-frame clones and is missing some. The sample contains 150,000 to 200,000 clones, 7.5% to 9.5% of which appear only once. The sample was central memory CD4+ T cells from blood. The receptors shown here come from a woman under 30 with type 1 diabetes. CDR3s include the opening cysteine and the closing phenylalanine or tryptophan. D genes are given only for firm matches. Clone sizes are given selectively: once, few, many, or a class where the clone is expanded.

J gene: TRBJ2-2
clone size: NA
V gene: TRBV10-3
D gene: TRBD1
CDR3 DNA: TGTGCCACGCAGGGACAGGAGAACACCGGGGAGCTGTTTTTT
CDR3 protein: CATQGQENTGELFF

J gene: TRBJ2-1
clone size: NA
V gene: TRBV29-1
D gene: NA
CDR3 DNA: TGCAGCGCTGATGGGGCCACCAGTGGTGAGCAGTTCTTC
CDR3 protein: CSADGATSGEQFF

J gene: TRBJ2-7
clone size: few
V gene: TRBV7-2
D gene: NA
CDR3 DNA: TGTGCCAGCAGCACAGCCTACGAGCAGTACTTC
CDR3 protein: CASSTAYEQYF

J gene: TRBJ2-3
clone size: few
V gene: TRBV7-9
D gene: TRBD2
CDR3 DNA: TGTGCCAGCAGCTTTGTAGCGGGAGGGGATACGCAGTATTTT
CDR3 protein: CASSFVAGGDTQYF

J gene: TRBJ1-5
clone size: many
V gene: TRBV5-1
D gene: TRBD1
CDR3 DNA: TGCGCCAGCCGACAGGGTGTAAATCAGCCCCAGCATTTT
CDR3 protein: CASRQGVNQPQHF

J gene: TRBJ2-3
clone size: few
V gene: TRBV29-1
D gene: TRBD2
CDR3 DNA: TGCAGCGTGGGACTAGCGGGGGGAAGGAATACGCAGTATTTT
CDR3 protein: CSVGLAGGRNTQYF

J gene: TRBJ1-3
clone size: few
V gene: TRBV4-2
D gene: TRBD1
CDR3 DNA: TGTGCCAGCAGCCCCAGGGGGAACACCATATATTTT
CDR3 protein: CASSPRGNTIYF

J gene: TRBJ2-3
clone size: NA
V gene: TRBV28
D gene: TRBD1
CDR3 DNA: TGTGCCAGCAGTGATCTCGGGACAGGGGGCCACGGTACGCAGTATTTT
CDR3 protein: CASSDLGTGGHGTQYF

J gene: TRBJ2-5
clone size: NA
V gene: TRBV5-4
D gene: TRBD2
CDR3 DNA: TGTGCCAGCAGCTCGTGGACTAGCGGGAGGCGAGAGACCCAGTACTTC
CDR3 protein: CASSSWTSGRRETQYF

J gene: TRBJ2-2
clone size: NA
V gene: TRBV27
D gene: TRBD2
CDR3 DNA: TGTGCCAGCAGTGGGACTAGGAACACCGGGGAGCTGTTTTTT
CDR3 protein: CASSGTRNTGELFF

J gene: TRBJ2-1
clone size: NA
V gene: TRBV10-3
D gene: TRBD2
CDR3 DNA: TGTGCCATCAGGACCTCGACTAGCGGGGATGAGCAGTTCTTC
CDR3 protein: CAIRTSTSGDEQFF